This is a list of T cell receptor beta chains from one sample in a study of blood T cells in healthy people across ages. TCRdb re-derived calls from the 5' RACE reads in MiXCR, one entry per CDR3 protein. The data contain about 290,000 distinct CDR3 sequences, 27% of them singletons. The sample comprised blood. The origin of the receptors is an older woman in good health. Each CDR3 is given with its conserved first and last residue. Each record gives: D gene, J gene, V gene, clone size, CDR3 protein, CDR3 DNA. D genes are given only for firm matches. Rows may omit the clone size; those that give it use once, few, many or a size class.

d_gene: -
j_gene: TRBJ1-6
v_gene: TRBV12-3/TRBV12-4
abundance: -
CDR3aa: CASRKQGPNSPLHF
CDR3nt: TGTGCCAGCAGGAAACAGGGACCTAATTCACCCCTCCACTTT

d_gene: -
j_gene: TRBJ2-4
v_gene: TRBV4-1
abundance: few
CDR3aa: CASSQEFPSAKNIQYF
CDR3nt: TGCGCCAGCAGCCAAGAGTTTCCATCAGCCAAAAACATTCAGTACTTC

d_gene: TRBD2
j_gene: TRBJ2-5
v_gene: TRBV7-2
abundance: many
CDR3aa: CASRLATQETQYF
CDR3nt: TGTGCCAGTCGACTAGCTACCCAAGAGACCCAGTACTTC

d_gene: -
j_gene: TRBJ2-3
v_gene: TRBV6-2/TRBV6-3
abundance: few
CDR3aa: CASTQGDTQYF
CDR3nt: TGTGCCAGCACCCAAGGGGATACGCAGTATTTT

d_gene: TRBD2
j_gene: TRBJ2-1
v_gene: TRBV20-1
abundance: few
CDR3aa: CSAREWGTSRGQDEQFF
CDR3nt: TGCAGTGCTAGAGAGTGGGGGACTAGCCGGGGTCAAGATGAGCAGTTCTTC

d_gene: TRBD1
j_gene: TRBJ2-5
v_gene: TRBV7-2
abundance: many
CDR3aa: CASRFDRGQVGTQYF
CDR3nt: TGTGCCAGCAGATTCGACAGGGGCCAAGTCGGGACCCAGTACTTC

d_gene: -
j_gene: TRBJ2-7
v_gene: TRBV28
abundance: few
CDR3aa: CASIGNSYEQYF
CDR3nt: TGTGCCAGCATCGGGAACTCCTACGAGCAGTACTTC

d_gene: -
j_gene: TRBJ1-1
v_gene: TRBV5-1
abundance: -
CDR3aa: CASRRAGATEAFF
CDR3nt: TGCGCCAGCAGACGCGCAGGGGCCACTGAAGCTTTCTTT

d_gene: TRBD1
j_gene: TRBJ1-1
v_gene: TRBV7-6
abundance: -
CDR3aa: CASSFDRGGRAFF
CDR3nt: TGTGCCAGCAGCTTTGACAGGGGGGGGCGAGCTTTCTTT

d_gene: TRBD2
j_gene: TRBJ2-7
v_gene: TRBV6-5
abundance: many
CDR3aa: CASSTSGRGSYEQYF
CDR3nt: TGTGCCAGCAGCACTAGCGGGAGAGGCTCCTACGAGCAGTACTTC

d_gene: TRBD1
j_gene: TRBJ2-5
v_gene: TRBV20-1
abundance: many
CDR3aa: CSARKDRGLETQYF
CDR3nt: TGCAGTGCTCGTAAGGACAGGGGGTTAGAGACCCAGTACTTC

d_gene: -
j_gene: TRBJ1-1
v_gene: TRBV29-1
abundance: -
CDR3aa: CSVQTGTEAFF
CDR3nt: TGCAGCGTTCAGACTGGCACTGAAGCTTTCTTT

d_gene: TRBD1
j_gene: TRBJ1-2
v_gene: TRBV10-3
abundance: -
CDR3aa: CATGTGTEYGYTF
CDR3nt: TGTGCCACCGGGACAGGGACGGAGTATGGCTACACCTTC

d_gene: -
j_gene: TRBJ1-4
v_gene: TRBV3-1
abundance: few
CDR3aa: CASSQGTGATNEKLFF
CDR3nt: TGTGCCAGCAGCCAAGGGACGGGAGCAACTAATGAAAAACTGTTTTTT

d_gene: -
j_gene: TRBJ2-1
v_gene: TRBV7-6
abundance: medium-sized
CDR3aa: CASSSQGSSYNEQFF
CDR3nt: TGTGCCAGCAGCTCGCAGGGTTCCTCCTACAATGAGCAGTTCTTC

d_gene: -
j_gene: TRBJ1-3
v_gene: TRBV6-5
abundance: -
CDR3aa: CASSYLGSGNTIYF
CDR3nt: TGTGCCAGCAGTTACTTGGGCAGTGGAAACACCATATATTTT

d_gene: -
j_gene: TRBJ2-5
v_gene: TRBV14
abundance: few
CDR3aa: CASSRLWTASQETQYF
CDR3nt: TGTGCCAGCAGCCGCCTATGGACAGCCAGCCAAGAGACCCAGTACTTC

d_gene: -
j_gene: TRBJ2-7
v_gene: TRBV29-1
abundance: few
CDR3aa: CSVGVQQPGAREQYF
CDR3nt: TGCAGCGTTGGCGTCCAACAACCGGGGGCTCGAGAGCAGTACTTC

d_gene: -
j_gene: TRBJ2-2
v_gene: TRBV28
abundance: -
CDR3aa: CASSLSGSNTGELFF
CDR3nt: TGTGCCAGCAGTTTATCAGGATCGAACACCGGGGAGCTGTTTTTT

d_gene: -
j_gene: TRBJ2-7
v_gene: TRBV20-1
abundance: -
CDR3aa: CSASNMDEQYF
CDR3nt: TGCAGTGCTAGCAATATGGACGAGCAGTACTTC

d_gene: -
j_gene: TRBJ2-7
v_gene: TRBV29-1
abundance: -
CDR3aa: CSVGDGPYEQYF
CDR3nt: TGCAGCGTGGGGGACGGACCCTACGAGCAGTACTTC

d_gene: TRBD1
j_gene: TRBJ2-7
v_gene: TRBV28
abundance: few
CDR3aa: CASSLRTGGFHEQYF
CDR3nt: TGTGCCAGCAGTTTACGAACAGGGGGCTTCCACGAGCAGTACTTC

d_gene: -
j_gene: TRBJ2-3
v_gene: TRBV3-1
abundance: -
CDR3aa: CASSQLTSGGTDTQYF
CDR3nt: TGTGCCAGCAGCCAACTGACTTCGGGTGGTACAGATACGCAGTATTTT

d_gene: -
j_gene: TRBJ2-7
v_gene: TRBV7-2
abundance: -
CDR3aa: CASSLVGAQGGEQYF
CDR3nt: TGTGCCAGCAGCTTAGTCGGGGCGCAAGGTGGCGAGCAGTACTTC

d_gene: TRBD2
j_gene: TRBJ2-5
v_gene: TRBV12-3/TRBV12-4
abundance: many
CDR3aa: CASRPIAGGTQYF
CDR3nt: TGTGCCAGCAGACCCATAGCGGGAGGGACCCAGTACTTC

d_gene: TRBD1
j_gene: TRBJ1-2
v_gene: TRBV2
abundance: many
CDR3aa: CASSEALPSGQGYNYGYTF
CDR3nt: TGTGCCAGCAGTGAAGCGCTTCCGTCCGGACAGGGATATAACTATGGCTACACCTTC

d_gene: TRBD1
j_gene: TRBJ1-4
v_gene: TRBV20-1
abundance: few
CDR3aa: CSASGGQPATNEKLFF
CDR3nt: TGCAGTGCTAGCGGGGGACAGCCCGCAACTAATGAAAAACTGTTTTTT

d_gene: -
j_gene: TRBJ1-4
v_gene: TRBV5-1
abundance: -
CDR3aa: CASSSGQGTLNEKLFF
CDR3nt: TGCGCCAGCAGCTCGGGGCAAGGGACGCTTAATGAGAAACTGTTTTTT

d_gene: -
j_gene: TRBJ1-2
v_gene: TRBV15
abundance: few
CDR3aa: CATSRDGGGYTF
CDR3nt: TGTGCCACCAGCAGAGATGGGGGCGGCTACACCTTC

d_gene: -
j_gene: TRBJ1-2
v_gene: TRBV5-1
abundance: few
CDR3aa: CASSNQGSGYTF
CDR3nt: TGCGCCAGCAGTAATCAGGGATCTGGCTACACCTTC

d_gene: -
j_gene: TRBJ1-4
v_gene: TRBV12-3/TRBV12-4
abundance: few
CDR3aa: CASSLGVSGRIGEKLFF
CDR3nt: TGTGCCAGCAGTTTAGGGGTTTCGGGGAGAATCGGTGAAAAACTGTTTTTT

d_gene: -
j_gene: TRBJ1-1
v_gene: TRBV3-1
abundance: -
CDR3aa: CASSQTIMNTEAFF
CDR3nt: TGTGCCAGCAGCCAAACGATCATGAACACTGAAGCTTTCTTT

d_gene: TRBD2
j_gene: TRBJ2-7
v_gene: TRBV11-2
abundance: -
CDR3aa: CASRLSGRGAYEQYF
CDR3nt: TGTGCCAGCAGACTTAGCGGGAGGGGGGCTTACGAGCAGTACTTC

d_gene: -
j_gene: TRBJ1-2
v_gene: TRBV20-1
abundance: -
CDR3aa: CSARVGASRGGYTF
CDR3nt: TGCAGTGCTAGAGTGGGGGCCAGTAGAGGTGGCTACACCTTC

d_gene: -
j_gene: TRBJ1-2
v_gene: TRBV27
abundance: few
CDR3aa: CASRSGQTYNYGYTF
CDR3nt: TGTGCCAGCAGGTCTGGACAGACCTATAACTATGGCTACACCTTC

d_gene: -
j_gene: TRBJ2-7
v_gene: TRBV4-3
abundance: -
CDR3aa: CASSLRGAGLLKQYF
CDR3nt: TGCGCCAGCAGCCTCCGGGGCGCGGGACTCTTGAAGCAGTACTTC

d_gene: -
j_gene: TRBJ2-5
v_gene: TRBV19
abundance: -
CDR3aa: CASSIMAGHETQYF
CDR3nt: TGTGCCAGTAGTATCATGGCTGGCCACGAGACCCAGTACTTC

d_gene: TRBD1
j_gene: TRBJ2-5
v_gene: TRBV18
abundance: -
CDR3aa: CASSSRTGSSYDQYF
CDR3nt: TGTGCCAGCTCATCCCGGACAGGGAGCTCCTACGATCAGTACTTC

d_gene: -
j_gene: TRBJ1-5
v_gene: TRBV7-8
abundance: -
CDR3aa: CASSLAERSQPQHF
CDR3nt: TGTGCCAGCAGCTTAGCGGAAAGGTCTCAGCCCCAGCATTTT

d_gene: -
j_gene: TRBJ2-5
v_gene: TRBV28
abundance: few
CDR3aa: CASRFSGQETQYF
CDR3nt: TGTGCCAGCAGGTTTTCAGGGCAAGAGACCCAGTACTTC

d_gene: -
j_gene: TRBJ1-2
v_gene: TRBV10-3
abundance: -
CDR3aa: CAISERGEDYGYTF
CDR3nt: TGTGCCATCAGTGAAAGGGGGGAGGACTATGGCTACACCTTC

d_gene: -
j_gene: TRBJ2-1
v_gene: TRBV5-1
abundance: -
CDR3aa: CASRPLSFDNEQFF
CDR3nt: TGCGCCAGCAGGCCCCTCTCCTTCGACAATGAGCAGTTCTTC

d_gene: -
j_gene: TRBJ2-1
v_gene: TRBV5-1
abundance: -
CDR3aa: CASSPGNNEQFF
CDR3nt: TGCGCCAGCAGCCCGGGGAACAATGAGCAGTTCTTC

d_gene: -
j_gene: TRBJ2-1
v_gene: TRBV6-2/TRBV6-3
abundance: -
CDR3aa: CASTPGHGYEQFF
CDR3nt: TGTGCCAGCACGCCAGGTCATGGATATGAGCAGTTCTTC

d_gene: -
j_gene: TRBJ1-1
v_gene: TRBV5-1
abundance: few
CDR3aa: CASSLASGAEAFF
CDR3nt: TGCGCCAGCAGCTTGGCCTCGGGCGCTGAAGCTTTCTTT

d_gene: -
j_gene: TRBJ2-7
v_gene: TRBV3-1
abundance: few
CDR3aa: CASSQPTGYEQYF
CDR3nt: TGTGCCAGCAGCCAGCCTACAGGGTACGAGCAGTACTTC

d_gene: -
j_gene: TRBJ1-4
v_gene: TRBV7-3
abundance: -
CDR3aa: CASSSRRAGEKLFF
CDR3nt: TGTGCCAGCAGCTCGAGGCGGGCGGGTGAAAAACTGTTTTTT

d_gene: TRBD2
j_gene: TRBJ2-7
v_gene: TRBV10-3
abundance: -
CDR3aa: CAISGGTSGYEQYF
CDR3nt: TGTGCCATCAGTGGTGGGACTAGCGGCTACGAGCAGTACTTC

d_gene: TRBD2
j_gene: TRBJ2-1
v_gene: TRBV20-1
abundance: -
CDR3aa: CSARALAGGPNEQFF
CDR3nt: TGCAGTGCTAGAGCACTAGCGGGAGGGCCGAATGAGCAGTTCTTC

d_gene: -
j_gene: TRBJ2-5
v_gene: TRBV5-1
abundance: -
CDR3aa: CASQFIGSVVETQYF
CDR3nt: TGCGCCAGCCAGTTTATCGGTTCAGTTGTGGAGACCCAGTACTTC

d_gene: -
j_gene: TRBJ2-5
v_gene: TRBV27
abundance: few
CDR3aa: CASSSGQSVQETQYF
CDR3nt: TGTGCCAGCAGTTCGGGACAATCGGTTCAAGAGACCCAGTACTTC

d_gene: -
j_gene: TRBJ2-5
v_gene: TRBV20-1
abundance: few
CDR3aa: CSASTPGGMVETQYF
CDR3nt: TGCAGTGCTAGTACCCCTGGTGGGATGGTAGAGACCCAGTACTTC

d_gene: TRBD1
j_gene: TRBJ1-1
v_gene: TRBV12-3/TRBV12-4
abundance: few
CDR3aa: CASSSGTGGNLNTEAFF
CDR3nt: TGTGCCAGCAGCTCCGGGACAGGGGGGAATTTGAACACTGAAGCTTTCTTT

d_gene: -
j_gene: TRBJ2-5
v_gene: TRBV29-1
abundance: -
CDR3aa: CSAARAEETQYF
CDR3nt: TGCAGCGCCGCGAGGGCAGAAGAGACCCAGTACTTC

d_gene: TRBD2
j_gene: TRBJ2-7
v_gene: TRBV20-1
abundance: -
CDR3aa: CSARDQTSGDYEQYF
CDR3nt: TGCAGTGCTAGAGATCAAACTAGCGGGGACTACGAGCAGTACTTC